The sequence of this TCR beta chain was determined in a study of cytomegalovirus exposure and HLA in healthy donors. Findings and caveats of the study: For TCR beta chains, V- and J-gene trimming was later linked to a missense DCLRE1C variant. In a later analysis, across HLA loci, associated TCR counts were highest for DRB1, lowest for HLA-C. The study found most TCR sequences rare, yet found some public TCRs in many donors.

Amplification used 60 Vbeta primers and 13 Jbeta primers. Assay: immunoSEQ multiplex PCR; the TCRdb copy retains only in-frame clones and omits some. The table lists 150,000 or so clones, 80% to 90% of them singletons. On this clone: Its antigen is unknown.

V was clipped by 3 bases and J by 7 bases; unmatched bases: 5. The germline gives CDR1 SGDLS, CDR2 YYNGEE. This CDR3 has 14 amino acids. This TCR came from a man aged 18 to 29 in good health and CMV-seropositive. Sequenced material: PBMCs. The chain employs TRBV9 and TRBJ1-4, with 8 positions matching TRBD1. CDR3 DNA: TGTGCCAGCAGCGCCGGACAGGGAACTGAAAAACTGTTTTTT. Translating it yields CASSAGQGTEKLFF.